This passage covers 16 T cell receptor beta chains from one sample sequenced in a study of blood T cells in healthy people across ages (dated by TCRdb to about 2015). The library relied on 5' RACE. The data were produced on an Illumina HiSeq 2500. The second PCR ran for about 6 to 11 cycles and used a J-beta primer mix along with a sample-barcoded 5' primer. The public reads were reprocessed in TCRdb via fastp at Q25 and MiXCR, keeping in-frame beta chains. Here each entry gathers all rows of one CDR3 protein and keeps the most common genes and DNA. The table for this sample lists 1.5 million to 1.9 million distinct CDR3 sequences; 35% to 45% of them were counted only once. Roughly 3.7% of the sample is in the top ten clones. Sequences were obtained from blood. These receptors all come from a woman between 18 and 29 years old in good health.

This clonotype appeared a few times. The chain has TRBV6-6 and TRBJ2-3; D is perhaps TRBD2 (7 bases). The CDR3 spans 16 residues. CDR1 is MNHNY, CDR2 SVGAGI, per germline (reference sequence). Trimming pared 6 bases from V and 5 bases from J, leaving 21 bases between. Here the CDR3 reads CASRRRGGASEDTQYF. In DNA, the CDR3 is TGTGCCAGCAGACGCAGAGGGGGGGCGAGTGAAGATACGCAGTATTTT.

The chain recombines TRBV6-6 with TRBJ2-1, with D possibly TRBD1 on 6 matching bases. Trimming cost V 8 bases and J 3 bases, with 11 bases left between them. The germline CDR1 and CDR2 sequences are MNHNY and SVGAGI (reference sequence). The CDR3 runs to 13 residues. CDR3 nucleotides: TGTGCCAGCGGACAGAAAAACTACAATGAGCAGTTCTTC. This gives the protein CASGQKNYNEQFF.

The chain carries TRBV7-6 and TRBJ2-4; TRBD2 agrees at 8 bases. J lost 6 bases, V lost 1 base, and 8 bases had no gene match. There are 16 residues in the CDR3. Germline assignment: CDR1 SGHVS and CDR2 FNYEAQ. In DNA, the CDR3 is TGTGCCAGCAGCTTAGTTCCAGCGGGAGAAGGAAACATTCAGTACTTC. It yields the protein CASSLVPAGEGNIQYF.

This clonotype has only a few counts. The V gene is TRBV29-1, the J gene TRBJ2-4; D gene uncertain. The germline CDR1 and CDR2 sequences are SQVTM and ANQGSEA. Deletions cut 5 bases from V and 0 bases from J, with 11 bases between. The CDR3 is 14 residues long. Here the CDR3 DNA reads TGCAGCGTTCAAGGTGTGGTAGCCAAAAACATTCAGTACTTC. Translation gives CSVQGVVAKNIQYF.

The CDR3 region has the DNA TGTGCCAGCAGCCCGGGAGGTACGGGCCGGGGCTACACCTTC. It is translated as CASSPGGTGRGYTF. The V and J genes are TRBV28 and TRBJ1-2; D gene unclear. With 6 bases removed from V and 8 bases from J, the gap between germline ends came to 19 bases. Germline values: CDR1 MDHEN, CDR2 SYDVKM. This CDR3 spans 14 amino acids.

This clonotype has a handful of counts. J is TRBJ2-5 and V is TRBV7-9, with 11 bases lining up with TRBD2. Per the germline V gene, CDR1 is SEHNR and CDR2 is FQNEAQ (reference sequence). This CDR3 region has 15 residues. V lost 5 bases, J lost 0 bases, and 2 bases stayed unmatched. CDR3 in amino acids: CASSTGLADQETQYF. CDR3 bases: TGTGCCAGCAGCACGGGACTAGCGGACCAAGAGACCCAGTACTTC. The variable domain in full, completed from reference TRBV7-9 and TRBJ2-5, reads DTGVSQNPRHKITKRGQNVTFRCDPISEHNRLYWYRQTLGQGPEFLTYFQNEAQLEKSRLLSDRFSAERPKGSFSTLEIQRTEQGDSAMYLCASSTGLADQETQYFGPGTRLLVL.

Notes on this clonotype: Given a much more abundant clone one base away, this may be a read error. The V call is TRBV12-3 or TRBV12-4, the J call TRBJ2-1; D is unresolved. The CDR3 covers 12 residues. The V gene lost 4 bases and the J gene lost 10 bases, with 11 bases spanning the gap. CDR3 sequence reads: CASSSASYEQFF. Written as DNA, the CDR3 is TGTGCCAGCAGTTCCGCATCCTACGAGCAGTTCTTC.

The table lists this clonotype with many counts. V gene TRBV7-9 combines with J gene TRBJ2-1; D gene unclear. Germline-derived CDR1 and CDR2 are SEHNR and FQNEAQ (reference sequence). V lost 8 bases and J lost 8, with 19 bases in between. This CDR3 is built from 14 residues. CDR3 nucleotide sequence: TGTGCCAGCGGTGTGACGTTGGGGATCGATGAGCAGTTCTTC. It encodes CASGVTLGIDEQFF.

This clonotype occurred a few times. V usage is TRBV21-1 and J usage is TRBJ2-7; the tabulated D call, TRBD2, remains unverified against the DNA. TRBV21-1 is annotated as a pseudogene. The CDR3 consists of 20 residues. This CDR3 reads CASSKVQRSYPAAWAYEQYF. The CDR3 DNA reads as TGTGCCAGCAGCAAAGTCCAACGATCGTATCCCGCAGCTTGGGCCTACGAGCAGTACTTC.

The chain carries TRBV6-6 and TRBJ1-4; no clear D gene. The V end was cut by 4 bases, the J end by 0 bases, with 9 bases between. Looked up from germline, CDR1 is MNHNY and CDR2 is SVGAGI (reference sequence). The CDR3 is 15 residues long. The CDR3 DNA reads as TGTGCCAGCAGTTGGGCGGCGACAACTAATGAAAAACTGTTTTTT. Protein: CASSWAATTNEKLFF.

This clonotype was picked up one time. This chain connects TRBV4-2 to TRBJ1-2; maybe TRBD1 (6 bases). The germline gives CDR1 LGHNA, CDR2 YNFKEQ. The CDR3 covers 17 residues. The germline V and J ends were trimmed by 0 bases and 8 bases, with 22 bases remaining between them. CDR3 nucleotides: TGTGCCAGCAGCCAAGATTACGAGTTGGGGGGCATGAGGGGCTACACCTTC. Its protein is CASSQDYELGGMRGYTF.

The sample holds a few counts of this clonotype. As DNA, the CDR3 is TGCAGTGCGCCGAATCCGGGACAGGGATCCAACACCGGGGAGCTGTTTTTT. Protein: CSAPNPGQGSNTGELFF. The rearrangement links TRBV20-1 to TRBJ2-2; 9 bases match TRBD1. Looked up from germline, CDR1 is DFQATT and CDR2 is SNEGSKA (reference sequence). CDR3 length: 17 amino acids. V trimming: 6 bases; J trimming: 2 bases; junction bases outside the gene matches: 13.

The CDR3 DNA reads as TGTGCCAGCCAGGGGACTAACTACGAGCAGTACTTC. It codes for CASQGTNYEQYF. This chain connects TRBV28 to TRBJ2-7; D perhaps matches TRBD2 (7 bases). The V gene's germline CDR1 is MDHEN and CDR2 SYDVKM. V lost 8 bases and J 3 bases, leaving 11 bases between the germline ends. The CDR3 is 12 residues long.

V gene TRBV10-3 combines with J gene TRBJ1-1; unclear D gene. The CDR3 runs 15 residues. V gave up 2 bases and J gave up 0 bases, with 10 bases separating them. Germline V gene lookup returns CDR1 ENHRY and CDR2 SYGVKD. The CDR3 loop reads CAISETQDLNTEAFF. The CDR3 DNA reads as TGTGCCATCAGTGAGACGCAGGATTTGAACACTGAAGCTTTCTTT.

The table lists this clonotype with a few counts. Since a much larger clone is just one base distant, this may be a read error. The chain combines TRBV27 with TRBJ1-5, with D perhaps matching TRBD1 (6 bases). Germline V gene lookup returns CDR1 MNHEY and CDR2 SMNVEV (reference sequence). The CDR3 sequence is 14 residues long. The CDR3 sequence is CASSFRGGNQLQHF. CDR3 nucleotides: TGTGCCAGCAGTTTTAGGGGGGGCAATCAGCTCCAGCATTTT.

This clonotype appeared a few times. The genes are TRBV27 and TRBJ2-5, with 10 bases fitting TRBD1. The CDR3 loop spans 14 amino acids. Germline trimming cut 8 bases from V and 4 bases from J; bases unmatched to any gene: 7. From germline, CDR1 is MNHEY and CDR2 SMNVEV (reference sequence). The CDR3 region has the DNA TGTGCCAGCTCTGGACAGGGGGAAGGAGAGACCCAGTACTTC. It specifies CASSGQGEGETQYF.